A single sample is the source of the 8 T cell receptor beta chains below, sequenced in a study of beta chain features in type 1 diabetes. The entirety of the isolated RNA underwent reverse transcription, so expressed TCRB transcripts were sequenced. TCRdb keeps only in-frame clones here, not all; method: immunoSEQ multiplex PCR. The table includes around 200,000 clones, approximately 13% detected once. Material: central memory CD4+ T cells from blood. These receptors originate from a woman aged 18-30 years in good health.

The chain recombines TRBV29-1 with TRBJ2-1; TRBD2 agrees at 15 bases. The CDR3 is made up of 15 amino acids. The V and J ends lost 6 bases and 9 bases, in that order; junction bases with no gene match: 9. CDR1 is SQVTM and CDR2 is ANQGSEA in the germline V gene. The CDR3 sequence is CSVWTSGRGGAEQFF. The CDR3 DNA sequence: TGCAGCGTATGGACTAGCGGGAGGGGGGGCGCTGAGCAGTTCTTC.

The chain carries TRBV29-1 and TRBJ2-3, with 11 bases that match TRBD1. Germline values: CDR1 SQVTM, CDR2 ANQGSEA. Unmatched junction bases numbered 3, after V lost 7 bases and J lost 3 bases. The CDR3 sequence is 13 residues long. The chain's CDR3 is CSGGQGETDTQYF. In nucleotides, the CDR3 is TGCAGCGGGGGACAGGGGGAAACAGATACGCAGTATTTT.

This clone has more than one count but fewer than ten. V and J are TRBV30 and TRBJ2-2; 10 positions match TRBD1. Trimming took 3 bases from V and 5 from J; bases not matched to a gene: 9. Germline V gene sequence: CDR1 GTSNPN, CDR2 SVGIG (reference sequence). This CDR3 is built from 16 residues. The CDR3 here is CAWSRPGTGVTGELFF. For the CDR3, the DNA is TGTGCCTGGAGCCGTCCGGGGACAGGGGTTACCGGGGAGCTGTTTTTT.

This clone was picked up a small number of times. The gene calls are TRBV29-1 and TRBJ1-2, with 7 positions matching TRBD1. With V trimmed by 3 bases and J by 2 bases, 3 bases remained unmatched. Germline assignment: CDR1 SQVTM and CDR2 ANQGSEA. The CDR3 contains 13 residues. This chain's CDR3 is CSVDRTGNYGYTF. The CDR3 nucleotides are TGCAGCGTTGACCGGACAGGAAACTATGGCTACACCTTC. Using reference TRBV29-1 and TRBJ1-2 for the parts outside the CDR3, the full variable domain is SAVISQKPSRDICQRGTSLTIQCQVDSQVTMMFWYRQQPGQSLTLIATANQGSEATYESGFVIDKFPISRPNLTFSTLTVSNMSPEDSSIYLCSVDRTGNYGYTFGSGTRLTVV.

As concerns this clone: Other DNA variants within this sample encode the same CDR3. This chain connects TRBV29-1 to TRBJ2-1; 10 bases match TRBD2. Germline loops: CDR1 SQVTM, CDR2 ANQGSEA. With 6 bases clipped from V and 2 bases from J, the junction kept 4 bases outside the gene matches. The CDR3 spans 14 residues. CDR3 sequence (DNA): TGCAGCGTCCCTACTAGCGGGGCCTACAATGAGCAGTTCTTC. Its translation is CSVPTSGAYNEQFF.

This chain uses TRBV28 with TRBJ2-7, with D possibly matching TRBD2 (6 bases). The V gene's germline CDR1 is MDHEN and CDR2 SYDVKM. The ends were cut back, 7 bases at V and 2 bases at J, with 15 bases in the middle. There are 14 residues in the CDR3. The CDR3 spells CASTTGGIAYEQYF. The CDR3 DNA is TGTGCCAGCACCACAGGCGGGATCGCCTACGAGCAGTACTTC.

The CDR3: CASSKIWSGSQPQHF. The CDR3 DNA follows: TGTGCCAGCAGCAAGATTTGGAGTGGAAGCCAGCCCCAGCATTTT. The chain uses TRBV5-8 and TRBJ1-5; no firm D call. V lost 4 bases and J lost 7, with 18 bases in between. Germline V lookup: CDR1 SGHTS, CDR2 YDEGEE. CDR3 length equals 15 residues.

The gene calls are TRBV5-1 and TRBJ2-2, with TRBD2 matching over 13 bases. Germline trimming cut 4 bases from V and 5 bases from J; bases unmatched to any gene: 11. The CDR3 is 18 amino acids. Germline V lookup: CDR1 SGHRS, CDR2 YFSETQ. Here the CDR3 DNA reads TGCGCCAGCAGCAAAGGACTAGCGGGAGCCGTTTCAACCGGGGAGCTGTTTTTT. It codes for CASSKGLAGAVSTGELFF.